This TCR beta chain was recorded in a study of T cells in Graves' hyperthyroidism and ophthalmopathy. Broader study findings: Appearing also in blood were most of the thyroid clonotypes expanded above 0.001. For ophthalmopathy, model prediction preceded onset by a median roughly 6.3 months.

A note on this clonotype: As yet, its antigen is unknown.

There are 16 residues in the CDR3. J gave up 7 bases and V 1 base, and 4 bases lay outside the gene matches. TCR beta CDR3 regions were amplified from RNA. The HTBI primer set was used in a first-round RT-PCR of the TCR CDR3. TCRdb re-analysed the multiplex PCR reads in MiXCR, keeping a single row per CDR3 protein. The profile shows about 600,000 distinct CDR3 sequences, about 14% of them singletons. This chain connects TRBV12-3 or TRBV12-4 to TRBJ2-2; 12 bases line up with TRBD2. This clonotype was sampled from a woman aged 45-60 years with Graves' ophthalmopathy. Sample: blood. As DNA, the CDR3 is TGTGCCAGCAGTTTAGTACTAGCGGGAGGACTCGGGGAGCTGTTTTTT. It translates to CASSLVLAGGLGELFF.